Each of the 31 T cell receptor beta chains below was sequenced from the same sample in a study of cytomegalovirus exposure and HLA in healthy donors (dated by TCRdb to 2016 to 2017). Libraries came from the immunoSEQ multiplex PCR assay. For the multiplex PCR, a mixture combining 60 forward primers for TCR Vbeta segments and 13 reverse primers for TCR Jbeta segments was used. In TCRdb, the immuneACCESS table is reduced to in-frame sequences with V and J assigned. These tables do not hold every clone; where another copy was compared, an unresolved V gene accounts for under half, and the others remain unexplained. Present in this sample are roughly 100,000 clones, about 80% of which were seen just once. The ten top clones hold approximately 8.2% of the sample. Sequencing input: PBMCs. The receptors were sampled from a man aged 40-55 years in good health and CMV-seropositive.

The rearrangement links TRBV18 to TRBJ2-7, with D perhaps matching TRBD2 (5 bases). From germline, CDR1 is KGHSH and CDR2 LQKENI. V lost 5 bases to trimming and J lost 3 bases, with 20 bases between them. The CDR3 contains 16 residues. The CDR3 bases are TGTGCCAGCTCAGAATGGGGATCCGGAGGAGGCTACGAGCAGTACTTC. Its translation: CASSEWGSGGGYEQYF. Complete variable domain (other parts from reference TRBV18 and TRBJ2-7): NAGVMQNPRHLVRRRGQEARLRCSPMKGHSHVYWYRQLPEEGLKFMVYLQKENIIDESGMPKERFSAEFPKEGPSILRIQQVVRGDSAAYFCASSEWGSGGGYEQYFGPGTRLTVT.

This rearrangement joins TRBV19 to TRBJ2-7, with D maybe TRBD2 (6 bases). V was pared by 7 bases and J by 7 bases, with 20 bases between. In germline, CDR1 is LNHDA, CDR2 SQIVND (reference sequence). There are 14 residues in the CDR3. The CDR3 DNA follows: TGTGCCAGTAAAGTGCGGGGACGGACGGAGGAGCAGTACTTC. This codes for CASKVRGRTEEQYF.

The CDR3 DNA follows: TGTGCCAGCAGCCTTCGTCGACAGGGGAACACTGAAGCTTTCTTT. Residues: CASSLRRQGNTEAFF. The V and J genes are TRBV7-3 and TRBJ1-1, with 7 bases identical to TRBD1. Trimming took 5 bases from V and 1 from J; bases not matched to a gene: 7. The CDR3 is made up of 15 amino acids. Germline V gene sequence: CDR1 SGHTA, CDR2 FQGTGA.

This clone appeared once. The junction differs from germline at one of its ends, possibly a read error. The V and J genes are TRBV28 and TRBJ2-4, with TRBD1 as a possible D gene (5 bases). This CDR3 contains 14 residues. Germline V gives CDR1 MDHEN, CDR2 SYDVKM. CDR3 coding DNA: TGTGCCAGCAGTTCAGGGATGGCCAAAAACAGTCAGTACTTC. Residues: CASSSGMAKNSQYF.

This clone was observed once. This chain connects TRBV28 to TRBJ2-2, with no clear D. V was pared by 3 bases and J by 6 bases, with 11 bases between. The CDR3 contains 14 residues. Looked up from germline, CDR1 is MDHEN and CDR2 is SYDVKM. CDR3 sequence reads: CASSFRIQAGELFF. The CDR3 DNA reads TGTGCCAGCAGTTTTAGGATTCAGGCCGGGGAGCTGTTTTTT.

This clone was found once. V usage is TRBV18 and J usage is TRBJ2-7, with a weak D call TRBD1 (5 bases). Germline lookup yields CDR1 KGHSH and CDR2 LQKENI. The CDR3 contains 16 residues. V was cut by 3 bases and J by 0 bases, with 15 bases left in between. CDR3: CASSPVVQVSSYEQYF. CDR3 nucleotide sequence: TGTGCCAGCTCACCGGTGGTACAGGTGAGCTCCTACGAGCAGTACTTC.

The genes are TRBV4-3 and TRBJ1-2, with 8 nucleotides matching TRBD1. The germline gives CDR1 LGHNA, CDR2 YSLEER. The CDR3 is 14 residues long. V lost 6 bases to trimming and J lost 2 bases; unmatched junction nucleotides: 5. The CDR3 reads CASSFDRGNYGYTF. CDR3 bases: TGCGCCAGCAGTTTCGACAGGGGAAACTATGGCTACACCTTC.

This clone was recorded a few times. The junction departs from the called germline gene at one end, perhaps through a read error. The CDR3 bases are TGCGCCAGCAGCTTGGAATCTACAGGGGCCGTCTTC. Amino acid sequence: CASSLESTGAVF. J is TRBJ1-2 and V is TRBV5-1; 7 nucleotides agree with TRBD1. CDR1 SGHRS and CDR2 YFSETQ come from the germline V gene. The CDR3 is 12 amino acids.

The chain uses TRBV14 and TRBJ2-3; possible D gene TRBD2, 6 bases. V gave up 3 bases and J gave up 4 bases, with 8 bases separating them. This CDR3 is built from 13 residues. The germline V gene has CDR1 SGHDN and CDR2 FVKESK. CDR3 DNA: TGTGCCAGCAGCCACTCTAGCGCAGATACGCAGTATTTT. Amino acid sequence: CASSHSSADTQYF.

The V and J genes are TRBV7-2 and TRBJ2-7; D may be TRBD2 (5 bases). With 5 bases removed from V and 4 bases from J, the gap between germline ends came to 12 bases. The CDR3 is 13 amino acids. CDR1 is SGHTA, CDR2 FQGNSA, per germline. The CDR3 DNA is TGTGCCAGCAGCCTCACTAGGAGGTACGAGCAGTACTTC. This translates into CASSLTRRYEQYF.

The CDR3 DNA is TGTGCCTGGGGACGGGGGGGCTCTAGCACAGATACGCAGTATTTT. Protein product: CAWGRGGSSTDTQYF. The chain carries TRBV30 and TRBJ2-3; 8 bases line up with TRBD2. This CDR3 comprises 15 residues. Germline V gene lookup returns CDR1 GTSNPN and CDR2 SVGIG (reference sequence). J lost 0 bases, V lost 5 bases, and 7 bases had no gene match.

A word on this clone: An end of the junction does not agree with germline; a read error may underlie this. CDR3 residues: CASSLVAGREGEQFF. The CDR3 DNA sequence: TGTGCTAGCAGCTTAGTGGCCGGGAGGGAGGGTGAGCAGTTCTTC. The chain recombines TRBV7-7 with TRBJ2-1; 8 nucleotides line up with TRBD2. In germline, CDR1 is SSHAT, CDR2 FNYEAQ (reference sequence). The CDR3 runs 15 residues.

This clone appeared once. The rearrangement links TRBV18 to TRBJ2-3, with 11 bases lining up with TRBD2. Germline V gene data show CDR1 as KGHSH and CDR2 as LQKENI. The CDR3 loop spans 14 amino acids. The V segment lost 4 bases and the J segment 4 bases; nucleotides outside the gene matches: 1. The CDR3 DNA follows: TGTGCCAGCTCACAACTAGCGGGAGCAGATACGCAGTATTTT. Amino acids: CASSQLAGADTQYF.

The CDR3 nucleotides are TGTGCCAGCAGCTTAACCGGGACTAGCGGGACGAGCGGGGAGCTGTTTTTT. It specifies CASSLTGTSGTSGELFF. This chain links TRBV7-3 with TRBJ2-2, with 13 bases identical to TRBD2. The CDR3 sequence is 17 residues long. V lost 0 bases and J lost 7; bases outside the gene matches: 5. The germline CDR1 and CDR2 sequences are SGHTA and FQGTGA.

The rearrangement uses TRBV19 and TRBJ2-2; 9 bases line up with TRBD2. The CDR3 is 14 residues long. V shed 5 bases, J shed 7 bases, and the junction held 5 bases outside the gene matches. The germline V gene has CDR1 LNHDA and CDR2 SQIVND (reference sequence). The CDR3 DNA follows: TGTGCCAGTAGTGCGGGGGGGGCGGTCGGGGAGCTGTTTTTT. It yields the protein CASSAGGAVGELFF.

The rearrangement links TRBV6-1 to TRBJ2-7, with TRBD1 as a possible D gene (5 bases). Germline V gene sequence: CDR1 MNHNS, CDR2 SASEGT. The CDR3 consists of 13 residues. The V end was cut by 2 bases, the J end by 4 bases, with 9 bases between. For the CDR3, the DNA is TGTGCCAGCAGTGAAAACAGGCAGTACGAGCAGTACTTC. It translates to CASSENRQYEQYF.

Here the CDR3 DNA reads TGTGCCAGCAGTTACCTCGGTCCTTCTAACACCGGGGAGCTGTTTTTT. Encoded protein: CASSYLGPSNTGELFF. This chain connects TRBV6-6 to TRBJ2-2; D remains unclear. The V gene's germline CDR1 is MNHNY and CDR2 SVGAGI (reference sequence). The CDR3 contains 16 residues. V was cut by 2 bases and J by 2 bases, with 12 bases left in between.

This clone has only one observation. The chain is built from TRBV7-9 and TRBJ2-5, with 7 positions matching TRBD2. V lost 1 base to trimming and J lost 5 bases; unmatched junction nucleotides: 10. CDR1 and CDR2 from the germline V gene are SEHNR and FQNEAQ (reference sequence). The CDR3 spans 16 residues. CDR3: CASSLDGGGGWETQYF. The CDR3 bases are TGTGCCAGCAGCTTAGATGGTGGCGGGGGTTGGGAGACCCAGTACTTC.

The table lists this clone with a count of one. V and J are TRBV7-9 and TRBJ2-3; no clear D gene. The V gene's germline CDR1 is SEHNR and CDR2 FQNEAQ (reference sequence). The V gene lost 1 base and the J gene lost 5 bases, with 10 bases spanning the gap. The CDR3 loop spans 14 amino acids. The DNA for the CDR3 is TGTGCCAGCAGCTTAGACGGGTACGGAGATACGCAGTATTTT. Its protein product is CASSLDGYGDTQYF.

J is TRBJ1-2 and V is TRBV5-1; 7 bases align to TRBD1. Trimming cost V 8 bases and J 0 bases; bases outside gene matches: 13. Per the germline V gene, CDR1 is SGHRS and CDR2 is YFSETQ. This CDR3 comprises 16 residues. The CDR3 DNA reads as TGCGCCAGGGCCCTAAAGGGACAGCCGGCTAACTATGGCTACACCTTC. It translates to CARALKGQPANYGYTF.

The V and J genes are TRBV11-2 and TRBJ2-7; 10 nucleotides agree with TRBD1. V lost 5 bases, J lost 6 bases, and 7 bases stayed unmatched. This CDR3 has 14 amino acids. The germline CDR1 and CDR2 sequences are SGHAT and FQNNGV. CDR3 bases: TGTGCCAGCAGCCCACCTTGGGACAGGGGCGAGCAGTACTTC. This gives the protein CASSPPWDRGEQYF.

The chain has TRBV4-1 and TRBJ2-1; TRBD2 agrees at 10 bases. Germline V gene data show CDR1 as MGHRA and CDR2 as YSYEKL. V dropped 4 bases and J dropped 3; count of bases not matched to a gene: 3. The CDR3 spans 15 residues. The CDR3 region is CASSPQRGGYNEQFF. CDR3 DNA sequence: TGCGCCAGCAGCCCCCAGCGGGGGGGCTACAATGAGCAGTTCTTC.

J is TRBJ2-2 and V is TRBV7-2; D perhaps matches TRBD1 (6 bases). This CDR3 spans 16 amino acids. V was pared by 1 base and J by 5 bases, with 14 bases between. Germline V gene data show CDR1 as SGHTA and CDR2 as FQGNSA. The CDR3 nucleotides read TGTGCCAGCAGCTTAGTCGGCAGGGGAGTTACCGGGGAGCTGTTTTTT. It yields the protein CASSLVGRGVTGELFF.

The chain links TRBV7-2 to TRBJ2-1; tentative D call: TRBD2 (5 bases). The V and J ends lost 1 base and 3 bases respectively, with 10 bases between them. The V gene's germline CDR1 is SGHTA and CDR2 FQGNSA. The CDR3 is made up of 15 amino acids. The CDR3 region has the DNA TGTGCCAGCAGCTTAGGGGGAGAACTCTACAATGAGCAGTTCTTC. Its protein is CASSLGGELYNEQFF.

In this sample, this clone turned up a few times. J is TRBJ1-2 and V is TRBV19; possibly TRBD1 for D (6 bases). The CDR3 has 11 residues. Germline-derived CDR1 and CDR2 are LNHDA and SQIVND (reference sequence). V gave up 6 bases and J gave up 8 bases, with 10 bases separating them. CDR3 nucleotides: TGTGCCAGTAGAGGGGGTAAGGGCTACACCTTC. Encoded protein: CASRGGKGYTF.

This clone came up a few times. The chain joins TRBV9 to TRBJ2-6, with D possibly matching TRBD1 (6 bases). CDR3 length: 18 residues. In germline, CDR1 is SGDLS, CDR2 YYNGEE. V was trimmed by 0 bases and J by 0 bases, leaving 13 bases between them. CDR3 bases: TGTGCCAGCAGCGTAGAGATGGACAGAACCTCTGGGGCCAACGTCCTGACTTTC. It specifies CASSVEMDRTSGANVLTF.

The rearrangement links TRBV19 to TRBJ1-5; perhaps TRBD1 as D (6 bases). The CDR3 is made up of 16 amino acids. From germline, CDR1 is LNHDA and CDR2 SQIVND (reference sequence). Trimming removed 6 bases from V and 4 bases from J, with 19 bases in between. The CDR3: CASSPSGGGANQPQHF. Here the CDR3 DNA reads TGTGCCAGTAGCCCTTCGGGGGGGGGCGCGAATCAGCCCCAGCATTTT. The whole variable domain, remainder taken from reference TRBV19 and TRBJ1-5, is DGGITQSPKYLFRKEGQNVTLSCEQNLNHDAMYWYRQDPGQGLRLIYYSQIVNDFQKGDIAEGYSVSREKKESFPLTVTSAQKNPTAFYLCASSPSGGGANQPQHFGDGTRLSIL.

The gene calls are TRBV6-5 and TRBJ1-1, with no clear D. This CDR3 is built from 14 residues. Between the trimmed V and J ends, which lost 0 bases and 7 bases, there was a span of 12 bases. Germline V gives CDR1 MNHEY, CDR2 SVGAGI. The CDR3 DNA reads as TGTGCCAGCAGTTACTCGGGTTCGGGGAATGAAGCTTTCTTT. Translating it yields CASSYSGSGNEAFF.

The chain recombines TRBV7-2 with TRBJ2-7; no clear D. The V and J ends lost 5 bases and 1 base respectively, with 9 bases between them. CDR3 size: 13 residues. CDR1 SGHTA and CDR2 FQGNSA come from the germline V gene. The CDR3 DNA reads TGTGCCAGCAGCGTTATCCCGTCCTACGAGCAGTACTTC. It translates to CASSVIPSYEQYF.

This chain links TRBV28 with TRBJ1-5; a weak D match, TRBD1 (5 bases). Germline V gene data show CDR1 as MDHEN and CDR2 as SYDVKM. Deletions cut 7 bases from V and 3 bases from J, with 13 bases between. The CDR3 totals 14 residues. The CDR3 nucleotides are TGTGCCAGCACTTTCGGGGGGAACAATCAGCCCCAGCATTTT. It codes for CASTFGGNNQPQHF.

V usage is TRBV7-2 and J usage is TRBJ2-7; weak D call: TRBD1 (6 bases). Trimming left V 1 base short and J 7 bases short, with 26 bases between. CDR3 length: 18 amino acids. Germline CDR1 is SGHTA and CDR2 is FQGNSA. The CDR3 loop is CASSLGASGQPLYVEQYF. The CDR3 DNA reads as TGTGCCAGCAGCTTAGGGGCAAGTGGACAGCCGCTGTACGTTGAGCAGTACTTC. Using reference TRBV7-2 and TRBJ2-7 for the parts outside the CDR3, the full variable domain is GAGVSQSPSNKVTEKGKDVELRCDPISGHTALYWYRQSLGQGLEFLIYFQGNSAPDKSGLPSDRFSAERTGGSVSTLTIQRTQQEDSAVYLCASSLGASGQPLYVEQYFGPGTRLTVT.